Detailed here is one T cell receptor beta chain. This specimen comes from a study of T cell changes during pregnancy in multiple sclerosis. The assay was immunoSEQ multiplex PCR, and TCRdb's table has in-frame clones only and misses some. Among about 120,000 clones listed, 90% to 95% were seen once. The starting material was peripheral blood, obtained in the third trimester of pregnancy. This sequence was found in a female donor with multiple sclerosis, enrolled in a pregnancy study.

CDR3 sequence (DNA): TGTGCCAGCTCACGAACCTACAGGGGCTCCTACAATGAGCAGTTCTTC. Translated: CASSRTYRGSYNEQFF. The V and J genes are TRBV18 and TRBJ2-1; 7 positions agree with TRBD1. Germline CDR1 KGHSH, CDR2 LQKENI. The CDR3 runs 16 residues. V was clipped by 4 bases and J by 0 bases; unmatched bases: 6.